The 29 T cell receptor beta chains below were found in one sample sequenced in a study of molecular identifiers for immune sequencing clone quantification. TCRdb reprocessed the PCR reads with MiXCR, giving one entry per CDR3 protein. The table shows roughly 320,000 distinct CDR3 sequences, with about a fifth occurring only once. Sequenced input: naive CD8+ T cells from blood, with Jurkat cell RNA spiked in. The subset was: FACS-sorted CD8+CD4-CCR7+CD45RA+ naive T cells. The receptors come from a human donor in good health. Some libraries in this study had Jurkat cell RNA spiked in.

This clonotype was picked up a small number of times. J is TRBJ2-7 and V is TRBV4-1, with 7 bases lining up with TRBD1. The CDR3 loop spans 13 amino acids. After removal of 4 bases from V and 6 bases from J, the junction contained 6 bases not matched to a gene. Looked up from germline, CDR1 is MGHRA and CDR2 is YSYEKL. Written as DNA, the CDR3 is TGCGCCAGCAGCCCACGACAGGGATTCGAGCAGTACTTC. Residues: CASSPRQGFEQYF.

This clonotype was seen ten or more times. The chain carries TRBV6-5 and TRBJ2-7; D is ambiguous. CDR3 length: 13 residues. Trimming pared 0 bases from V and 5 bases from J, leaving 8 bases between. CDR1 is MNHEY, CDR2 SVGAGI, per germline. CDR3 sequence: CASSYSLGNEQYF. The DNA for the CDR3 is TGTGCCAGCAGTTACTCGCTGGGAAACGAGCAGTACTTC.

J is TRBJ1-1 and V is TRBV6-2 or TRBV6-3; D unresolved. V gave up 6 bases and J gave up 4 bases, with 15 bases separating them. The CDR3 runs to 14 residues. CDR1 is MNHEY, CDR2 SVGEGT, per germline. The DNA of the CDR3 is TGTGCCAGCAGCCCCCTGACAAGTGGCACTGAAGCTTTCTTT. This sequence encodes CASSPLTSGTEAFF.

This clonotype was recorded a few times. This chain connects TRBV30 to TRBJ2-4, with TRBD1 matching 8 bases. Germline V gene data show CDR1 as GTSNPN and CDR2 as SVGIG (reference sequence). Losses at the gene ends were 4 bases for V and 8 bases for J; bases not matched to a gene: 7. The length of the CDR3 is 13 residues. The CDR3 is CAWNGQGADIQYF. The CDR3 DNA reads as TGTGCCTGGAACGGTCAGGGGGCTGACATTCAGTACTTC.

In its sample, this clonotype was seen a few times. The chain employs TRBV6-2 or TRBV6-3 and TRBJ2-3; 7 bases are a match to TRBD2. Germline V lookup: CDR1 MNHEY, CDR2 SVGEGT. J lost 0 bases, V lost 0 bases, and 3 bases had no gene match. CDR3 length equals 16 residues. CDR3 amino acids: CASSYSAGDSTDTQYF. The CDR3, as DNA: TGTGCCAGCAGTTACTCTGCGGGGGATAGCACAGATACGCAGTATTTT.

This clonotype was recorded only once. A clone one base away is much larger, so this may be a read error. The chain links TRBV7-2 to TRBJ2-7, with 9 bases matching TRBD1. This CDR3 contains 14 residues. Germline assignment: CDR1 SGHTA and CDR2 FQGNSA. For the CDR3, the DNA is TGTGCCAGCGGCTTAGAGGGACAGGGTGACGAGCAGTACTTC. It specifies CASGLEGQGDEQYF. The entire variable domain, with the rest obtained from reference TRBV7-2 and TRBJ2-7, is as follows: GAGVSQSPSNKVTEKGKDVELRCDPISGHTALYWYRQSLGQGLEFLIYFQGNSAPDKSGLPSDRFSAERTGGSVSTLTIQRTQQEDSAVYLCASGLEGQGDEQYFGPGTRLTVT.

Notes on this clonotype: The CDR3 ends on some other residue instead of the conserved phenylalanine or tryptophan, so this is likely a read error. The chain has TRBV5-3 and TRBJ1-4; 10 bases match TRBD1. TRBV5-3 is reported as an ORF; its role is uncertain. CDR3 size: 16 residues. The CDR3 sequence is CAKTGQGDSTSEKLFL. CDR3 nucleotide sequence: TGTGCCAAGACCGGACAGGGGGATTCAACTAGTGAAAAACTGTTTCTT.

This clonotype was seen only a few times. The CDR3 reads CASSLDPLRPYEQYF. CDR3 DNA sequence: TGTGCCAGCAGTTTAGATCCTCTCCGTCCCTACGAGCAGTACTTC. This chain links TRBV27 with TRBJ2-7; no reliable D call. CDR1 and CDR2 (germline): MNHEY, SMNVEV (reference sequence). The CDR3 spans 15 residues. V lost 2 bases and J lost 2, with 13 bases in between.

The table lists this clonotype with many counts. The chain employs TRBV19 and TRBJ1-5; 9 bases map to TRBD1. Per germline, CDR1 LNHDA and CDR2 SQIVND (reference sequence). Trimming cost V 5 bases and J 5 bases; bases outside gene matches: 7. There are 15 residues in the CDR3. Here the CDR3 reads CASSLGQGLHQPQHF. Written as DNA, the CDR3 is TGTGCCAGTAGTCTCGGACAGGGGCTCCATCAGCCCCAGCATTTT.

This clonotype was seen only a few times. V gene TRBV4-3 combines with J gene TRBJ2-2; D is perhaps TRBD1 (5 bases). V was cut by 0 bases and J by 0 bases, with 11 bases left in between. From germline, CDR1 is LGHNA and CDR2 YSLEER. The CDR3 has 17 residues. CDR3 amino acids: CASSQDSRGTNTGELFF. The CDR3 DNA is TGCGCCAGCAGCCAAGATAGTAGGGGTACGAACACCGGGGAGCTGTTTTTT.

The rearrangement links TRBV3-1 to TRBJ2-5; weak D call: TRBD2 (5 bases). CDR1 is LGHDT and CDR2 is YNNKEL in the germline V gene (reference sequence). V shed 1 base and J shed 1 base, with 13 bases lying between them. This CDR3 has 16 residues. The CDR3 nucleotides are TGTGCCAGCAGCCAAGTATCAGCGGAGCCCCAAGAGACCCAGTACTTC. This encodes CASSQVSAEPQETQYF.

On this clonotype: One end of the junction fails to match germline, which may point to a read error. The V gene is TRBV27, the J gene TRBJ2-1, with a weak D call TRBD1 (6 bases). In germline, CDR1 is MNHEY, CDR2 SMNVEV (reference sequence). The CDR3 is 13 amino acids. The CDR3 DNA follows: TGTGCCAGCAGTGTAACAGGGTACAATGGGCAGTTCTTC. It encodes CASSVTGYNGQFF.

This clonotype was seen at least ten times. The rearrangement links TRBV6-5 to TRBJ1-1; weak D call: TRBD1 (5 bases). Trimming stripped 2 bases from V and 4 bases from J, with 5 bases between. CDR1 MNHEY and CDR2 SVGAGI come from the germline V gene. The CDR3 extends over 12 amino acids. The CDR3 DNA is TGTGCCAGCAGTTACGGGGGCACTGAAGCTTTCTTT. This encodes CASSYGGTEAFF.

This clonotype was recorded at least ten times. The chain combines TRBV2 with TRBJ2-3; D gene unclear. The germline gives CDR1 SNHLY, CDR2 FYNNEI. V was trimmed by 2 bases and J by 4 bases, leaving 13 bases between them. The CDR3 extends over 15 amino acids. The CDR3 is CASSELLGSADTQYF. In DNA, the CDR3 is TGTGCCAGCAGTGAACTCCTAGGGTCCGCAGATACGCAGTATTTT.

The chain is built from TRBV3-1 and TRBJ2-3, with 7 bases fitting TRBD1. CDR1 is LGHDT, CDR2 YNNKEL, per germline (reference sequence). Unmatched junction bases numbered 4, after V lost 6 bases and J lost 1 base. The CDR3 is made up of 14 amino acids. The CDR3 reads CASRQGTGTDTQYF. In nucleotides, the CDR3 is TGTGCCAGCAGACAGGGGACGGGCACAGATACGCAGTATTTT.

In this sample, this clonotype turned up many times. The chain couples TRBV7-2 to TRBJ1-1; no clear D gene. The CDR3 consists of 14 residues. Germline V gene sequence: CDR1 SGHTA, CDR2 FQGNSA. V was cut by 4 bases and J by 1 base, with 10 bases left in between. Here the CDR3 DNA reads TGTGCCAGCAGCTCCAGTCAGAGGAACACTGAAGCTTTCTTT. It encodes CASSSSQRNTEAFF.

The chain uses TRBV2 and TRBJ1-2; TRBD1 matches 7 bases. The ends lost 3 bases at V and 6 bases at J; junction bases unmatched: 1. Germline-derived CDR1 and CDR2 are SNHLY and FYNNEI. The CDR3 totals 12 residues. CDR3 loop: CASSDRGDGYTF. The CDR3 coding sequence is TGTGCCAGCAGTGACAGGGGGGATGGCTACACCTTC.

In this sample, this clonotype turned up a few times. J is TRBJ2-1 and V is TRBV11-2, with D uncertain. The germline V and J ends were trimmed by 4 bases and 6 bases, with 13 bases remaining between them. The germline gives CDR1 SGHAT, CDR2 FQNNGV. This CDR3 contains 14 residues. The CDR3 spells CASSSPTALNEQFF. In DNA form, the CDR3 reads TGTGCCAGCAGCTCACCGACCGCGCTCAATGAGCAGTTCTTC.

This chain joins TRBV10-1 and TRBJ2-5; no clear D. The V and J ends lost 0 bases and 4 bases respectively, with 15 bases between them. The germline CDR1 and CDR2 sequences are WNHNN and SYGVQD (reference sequence). The CDR3 length is 16 residues. CDR3 residues: CASSESIGPSGETQYF. Here the CDR3 DNA reads TGCGCCAGCAGTGAGTCTATAGGTCCTTCGGGAGAGACCCAGTACTTC.

This clonotype appeared a single time. A much larger clone sits a single nucleotide away, making a read error possible. No conserved phenylalanine or tryptophan is present at the end of the CDR3, so a read error is the likely explanation. The J gene is TRBJ1-1, the V gene TRBV6-4; D gene ambiguous. The CDR3 loop spans 13 amino acids. In germline, CDR1 is MRHNA, CDR2 SNTAGT. The V end lost 2 bases, the J end lost 0 bases, and 4 bases lay between the germline ends. CDR3 loop: CASSDTMNTEAFL. In DNA form, the CDR3 reads TGTGCCAGCAGTGACACCATGAACACTGAAGCTTTCCTT.

This clonotype was found many times. The chain employs TRBV20-1 and TRBJ2-3; tentatively, D is TRBD2 (7 bases). This CDR3 contains 13 residues. Trimming took off 5 bases at V and 4 bases at J, with 13 bases between the two ends. CDR1 is DFQATT and CDR2 is SNEGSKA in the germline V gene (reference sequence). The CDR3 DNA reads as TGCAGTGCTGAGGGGGGGGGGCCAGATACGCAGTATTTT. This sequence encodes CSAEGGGPDTQYF.

Concerning this clonotype: A much larger clone differs from this one at a single base, so this may be a read error. The chain combines TRBV29-1 with TRBJ2-2; 7 bases agree with TRBD1. Germline CDR1 is SQVTM and CDR2 is ANQGSEA. V shed 4 bases and J 5 bases; nucleotides not matched to a gene: 4. CDR3 length: 13 amino acids. CDR3 amino acids: CSVGDRETGELFF. As DNA, the CDR3 is TGCAGCGTTGGAGACAGGGAGACCGGGGAGCTGTTTTTT.

This clonotype has just a few counts. The chain carries TRBV19 and TRBJ1-5; no clear D. This CDR3 contains 13 residues. Trimming took off 8 bases at V and 3 bases at J, with 11 bases between the two ends. Germline V CDR1 and CDR2: LNHDA, SQIVND (reference sequence). Here the CDR3 reads CASLSSFNQPQHF. Written as DNA, the CDR3 is TGTGCCAGTCTTTCAAGTTTCAATCAGCCCCAGCATTTT.

The table lists this clonotype with a few counts. Because the CDR3's place on the DNA is in doubt, the DNA is left out and the CDR3 is given as listed by TCRdb. This rearrangement joins TRBV29-1 to TRBJ2-1; the tabulated D call, TRBD1, remains unverified against the DNA. A total of 15 residues make up the CDR3, ends included. Germline V gene lookup returns CDR1 SQVTM and CDR2 ANQGSEA. The CDR3 here is CSVPHRVLRAYEQFF.

Many counts were recorded for this clonotype. The chain joins TRBV6-1 to TRBJ1-2, with D hard to call. V lost 1 base and J lost 2, with 5 bases in between. The CDR3 has 13 amino acids. Per germline, CDR1 MNHNS and CDR2 SASEGT. The CDR3 spells CASSEVGNYGYTF. The CDR3, as DNA: TGTGCCAGCAGTGAAGTTGGAAACTATGGCTACACCTTC.

To note about this clonotype: A read error may be the cause here, since a much bigger clone is one base away. The chain joins TRBV7-3 to TRBJ2-3, with D unresolved. Germline CDR1 and CDR2: SGHTA and FQGTGA. The CDR3 loop spans 12 amino acids. The CDR3 reads CANSDPPNTQYF. Here the CDR3 DNA reads TGTGCCAACAGCGACCCACCCAATACGCAGTATTTT.

This clonotype was observed at least ten times. V usage is TRBV6-6 and J usage is TRBJ2-3; D might be TRBD1 (6 bases). CDR1 is MNHNY, CDR2 SVGAGI, per germline (reference sequence). This CDR3 region has 15 residues. Trimming pared 2 bases from V and 2 bases from J, leaving 11 bases between. The CDR3 nucleotides read TGTGCCAGCAGTTACCCGACAGGCTACACAGATACGCAGTATTTT. Translated: CASSYPTGYTDTQYF.

This clonotype appeared many times. This chain joins TRBV27 and TRBJ2-2; no definite D call. Germline loops: CDR1 MNHEY, CDR2 SMNVEV (reference sequence). Trimming removed 2 bases from V and 3 bases from J, with 7 bases in between. This CDR3 region has 14 residues. CDR3 sequence (DNA): TGTGCCAGCAGTTTAAATGCCTACACCGGGGAGCTGTTTTTT. Translating gives CASSLNAYTGELFF.

The chain has TRBV5-1 and TRBJ2-1; D uncertain. The germline CDR1 and CDR2 sequences are SGHRS and YFSETQ. The CDR3 totals 14 residues. Trimming pared 4 bases from V and 2 bases from J, leaving 10 bases between. The CDR3 reads CASSPRRAYNEQFF. The DNA of the CDR3 is TGCGCCAGCAGCCCCCGGAGAGCCTACAATGAGCAGTTCTTC.